This T cell receptor (beta chain) was captured by sequencing in a study of blood T cells in healthy people across ages. At least ten counts were recorded for this clonotype. As yet, its antigen is unknown. Study-wide results and limits: A roughly linear fall in TCR beta diversity per million T cells was seen with increasing age.

V dropped 0 bases and J dropped 5 bases, with 7 bases sitting between them. The CDR3 runs 13 residues. Germline lookup yields CDR1 LGHNA and CDR2 YSLEER. Total RNA was isolated from each sample in quantities of at least 6 micrograms. Primed by a sample-barcoded 5' primer and a J-beta primer mix, a second PCR proceeded for about 6 to 12 cycles. TCRdb re-called the 5' RACE reads with MiXCR, one entry per CDR3 protein. Here the sample spans 700,000 to 800,000 distinct CDR3 sequences, about 40% being singletons. Sequenced material: blood. The sequence was collected from a woman in her sixties or seventies in good health. The chain joins TRBV4-3 to TRBJ1-2; the D is unclear. The CDR3 sequence is CASSQDQPYGYTF. CDR3 in DNA: TGCGCCAGCAGCCAAGATCAGCCTTATGGCTACACCTTC.